This T cell receptor beta chain was profiled in a study of human T cells and chemical hapten exposure. Overall study context: Sensitization used 2% DPC on roughly 2 cm by roughly 2 cm upper inner arm skin. Small pooled library volume differences mainly caused per-sample TCR yield variation.

Time point of the sample: patch test 3, about 24 weeks after DPC sensitization. Treatment described: therapeutic diphenylcyclopropenone sensitization with weekly scalp DPC. The J segment lost 6 bases and the V segment lost 2 bases, leaving 8 bases of the junction unmatched. CDR1 and CDR2 from the germline V gene are MDHEN and SYDVKM. The CDR3 spans 15 residues. TCRdb recomputed calls from the RACE reads with MiXCR, one row per CDR3 protein. This sample has about 190,000 distinct CDR3 sequences, with 24% found just once. The sample here was whole blood, taken in connection with sensitization to the hapten diphenylcyclopropenone (DPC). The clonotype comes from a woman in her forties with alopecia areata. Some clones in this sample may be carry-over from other donors' samples. J is TRBJ2-3 and V is TRBV28, with 7 bases that match TRBD2. CDR3: CASSLALTSADTQYF. CDR3 bases: TGTGCCAGCAGTTTAGCCCTCACTAGCGCGGATACGCAGTATTTT.